The entry below describes one T cell receptor (beta chain). Its antigen is undetermined. The data were obtained in a study of OX40 agonist ivuxolimab in advanced cancers. Background on the study: With a range of 23 to 79, age averaged about 58 years, and 70% to 85% were male. Study-level results: On average, CD8+ T cells showed a greater number of expanded clones than CD4+.

TCRdb's table, derived via immunoSEQ multiplex PCR, lists solely in-frame clones and lacks some. This sample has 80,000 to 95,000 clones; approximately 79% occur once, and the top ten carry more than 1.5%. Anyone with autoimmune disease history or systemic immunosuppression was excluded. On cycle 4 day 1 and cycle 7 day 1, as well as at baseline, blood was sampled. The CDR3 is 15 residues long. V was shortened by 6 bases and J by 7 bases, with 18 bases between the two germline ends. Germline loops: CDR1 MDHEN, CDR2 SYDVKM. Sequenced material: CD4+ or CD8+ T cells sorted from blood, taken in a trial of the OX40 agonist ivuxolimab. This TCR derives from an adult with an advanced solid tumor such as melanoma, head and neck, liver or kidney cancer. J is TRBJ1-4 and V is TRBV28; D is unresolved. CDR3 DNA: TGTGCCAGCAGATCCGACACCTCAGCGGGTGAAAAACTGTTTTTT. It codes for CASRSDTSAGEKLFF.